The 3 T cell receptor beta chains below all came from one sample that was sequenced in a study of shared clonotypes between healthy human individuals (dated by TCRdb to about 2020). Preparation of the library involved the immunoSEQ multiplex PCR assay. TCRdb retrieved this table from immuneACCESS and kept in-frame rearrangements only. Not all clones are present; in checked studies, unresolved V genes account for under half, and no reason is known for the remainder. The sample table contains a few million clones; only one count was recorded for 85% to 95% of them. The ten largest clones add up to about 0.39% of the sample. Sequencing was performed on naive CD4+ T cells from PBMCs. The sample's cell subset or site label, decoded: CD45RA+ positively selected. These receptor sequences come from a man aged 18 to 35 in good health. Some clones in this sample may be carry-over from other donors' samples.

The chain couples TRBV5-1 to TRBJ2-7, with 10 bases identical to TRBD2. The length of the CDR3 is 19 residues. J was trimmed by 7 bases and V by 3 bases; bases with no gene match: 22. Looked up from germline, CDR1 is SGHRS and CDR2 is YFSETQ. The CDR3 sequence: CASSSTPMSGRAVSGEQYF. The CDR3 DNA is TGCGCCAGCAGCTCAACACCCATGAGCGGGAGGGCCGTGTCAGGTGAGCAGTACTTC.

This CDR3 is CASSQRAQPVSNQPQHF. CDR3 nucleotide sequence: TGTGCCAGCAGCCAACGGGCACAACCAGTTAGCAATCAGCCCCAGCATTTT. The V call is TRBV14, the J call TRBJ1-5; D remains ambiguous. Germline CDR1 reads SGHDN; CDR2 reads FVKESK. This CDR3 is built from 17 residues. With 2 bases removed from V and 0 bases from J, the gap between germline ends came to 14 bases.

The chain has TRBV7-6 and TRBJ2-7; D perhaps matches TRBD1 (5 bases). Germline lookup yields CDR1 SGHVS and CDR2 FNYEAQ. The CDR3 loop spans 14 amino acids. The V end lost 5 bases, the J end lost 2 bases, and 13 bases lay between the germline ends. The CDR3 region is CASSPETDPYEQYF. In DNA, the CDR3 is TGTGCCAGCAGCCCCGAGACAGATCCCTACGAGCAGTACTTC.